This TCR beta chain emerged from a study of cytotoxic CD8 clonotypes in ibrutinib-treated CLL. Study-wide context: The subjects consisted of approximately ten relapsed/refractory and approximately 15 treatment-naive individuals, with 17 IGHV unmutated.

Method: immunoSEQ multiplex PCR; TCRdb's copy keeps in-frame clones and lacks some. The top ten hold roughly 3.5% of the sample, which has some 120,000 clones, less than 90% seen once. Germline V CDR1 and CDR2: SGHAT, FQNNGV. This CDR3 contains 15 residues. Trimming removed 1 base from V and 0 bases from J, with 9 bases in between. Worth noting for this clone: Its antigen is unidentified.

Notes on the study in general: Baseline clonality, higher than in age-matched healthy donors, tracked circulating CD8+ T-cell counts.

Frozen PBMC stocks contributed about 1.8 micrograms of genomic DNA to the TCR beta libraries. This clonotype was sampled from a human donor with chronic lymphocytic leukemia. The sample here was PBMCs, taken after 24 months of ibrutinib treatment. This sequence joins TRBV11-2 and TRBJ1-1; D is unresolved. The CDR3 is CASSLGLSMNTEAFF. CDR3 nucleotides: TGTGCCAGCAGCTTAGGCCTCTCCATGAACACTGAAGCTTTCTTT.